This entry features one TCR beta chain sequence. Its specificity is not known. No infections or other immune events were documented during collection. The sample originates from a study of identifying expanded T cells in peripheral blood. Sequencing was performed with immunoSEQ multiplex PCR; in TCRdb, only in-frame clones are kept and a portion is missing. The sample lists some 93,000 clones, 88% occurring once. Study observations and caveats: Clone count variance between roughly 2-week samples rose with total template count. Over around two and four weeks, about 16.4 and 19 clones changed, versus approximately 1.2 between replicates.

The sample was blood. The clonotype originates from a person aged 18 to 69 in good health.

This chain's CDR3 is CASSATGQGYEQYF. In DNA form, the CDR3 reads TGTGCCAGTAGTGCCACGGGACAGGGCTACGAGCAGTACTTC. The V call is TRBV19, the J call TRBJ2-7; 9 nucleotides align to TRBD1. Trimming took 5 bases from V and 3 from J; bases not matched to a gene: 5. The CDR3 totals 14 residues. The V gene's germline CDR1 is LNHDA and CDR2 SQIVND (reference sequence).